This note documents a single T cell receptor beta chain sequence. The antigen is undetermined. At one of its ends the junction is not consistent with the germline gene, which may arise from a read error. These data are taken from a study of tumor-infiltrating lymphocytes in primary liver carcinoma. Study overall: Tumors, staged T1-T3 N0M0, spanned roughly 4 to 10 cm. Study-wide points: Tumor specimens were characterized by a significantly higher top-250-clone fraction than blood (p = 0.039).

Germline CDR1 is MNHNS and CDR2 is SASEGT. The CDR3 length is 14 residues. Using a constant-region primer together with ProtoScript II reverse transcriptase, TCR beta cDNA was made from roughly 500 ng of total RNA. For TCR beta, libraries were produced by three nested multiplex PCR rounds using slightly modified ARM-PCR. The two initial PCR rounds, ten to eleven cycles each, used TRBV1-TRBV30 forward and C-beta reverse primers. TCRdb re-analysed the multiplex PCR reads in MiXCR, keeping a single row per CDR3 protein. The profile shows 40,000 or so distinct CDR3 sequences, roughly 77% of them singletons. The roughly 17-31 mg bulk tissue piece was not sorted before simultaneous RNA and DNA extraction.

This sequence was found in a middle-aged man with primary liver carcinoma and hepatitis B virus infection. The V call is TRBV6-1, the J call TRBJ2-7; the match to TRBD1 covers 8 bases. Sequenced input: tumor-adjacent normal liver tissue. The CDR3 DNA sequence: TGTGCCAGAAGTGATGCAGGGGGCCATAGCGAGCAGTACTTC. Translated: CARSDAGGHSEQYF.